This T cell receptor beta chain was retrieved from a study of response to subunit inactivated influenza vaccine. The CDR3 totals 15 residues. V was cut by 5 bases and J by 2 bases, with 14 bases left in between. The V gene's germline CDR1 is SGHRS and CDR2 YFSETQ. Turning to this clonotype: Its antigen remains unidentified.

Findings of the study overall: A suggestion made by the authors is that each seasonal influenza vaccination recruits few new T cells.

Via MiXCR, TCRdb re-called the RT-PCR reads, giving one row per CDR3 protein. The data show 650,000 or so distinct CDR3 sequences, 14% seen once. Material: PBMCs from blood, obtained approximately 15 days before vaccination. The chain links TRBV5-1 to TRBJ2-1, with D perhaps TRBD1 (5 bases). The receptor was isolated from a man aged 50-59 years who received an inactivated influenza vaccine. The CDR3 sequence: CASRPTEQPYNEQFF. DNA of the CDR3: TGCGCCAGCAGACCGACAGAGCAGCCCTACAATGAGCAGTTCTTC.